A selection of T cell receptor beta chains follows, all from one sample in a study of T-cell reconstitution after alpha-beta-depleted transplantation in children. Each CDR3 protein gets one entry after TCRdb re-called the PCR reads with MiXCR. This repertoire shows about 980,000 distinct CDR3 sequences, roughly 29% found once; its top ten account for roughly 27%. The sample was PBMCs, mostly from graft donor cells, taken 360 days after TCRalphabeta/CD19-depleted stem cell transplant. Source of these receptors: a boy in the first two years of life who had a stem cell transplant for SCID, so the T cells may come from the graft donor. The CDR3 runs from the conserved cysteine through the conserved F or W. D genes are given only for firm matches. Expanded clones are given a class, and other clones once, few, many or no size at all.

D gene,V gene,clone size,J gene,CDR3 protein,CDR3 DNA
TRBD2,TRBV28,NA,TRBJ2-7,CASSFLAPRGGLSYEQYF,TGTGCCAGCAGTTTTCTAGCTCCCCGGGGGGGGCTCTCCTACGAGCAGTACTTC
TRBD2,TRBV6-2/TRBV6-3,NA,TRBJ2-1,CASSPVLAGGPVEQFF,TGTGCCAGCAGCCCTGTACTAGCGGGGGGGCCGGTTGAGCAGTTCTTC
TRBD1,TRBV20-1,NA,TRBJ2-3,CSARVMTGATTDTQYF,TGCAGTGCTAGAGTTATGACAGGGGCCACCACAGATACGCAGTATTTT
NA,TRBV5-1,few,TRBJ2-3,CASGQGAVGIWGTDTQYF,TGCGCCAGCGGCCAGGGAGCGGTCGGGATATGGGGCACAGATACGCAGTATTTT
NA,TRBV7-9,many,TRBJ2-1,CASSLVLGNEQFF,TGTGCCAGCAGCTTAGTCCTGGGTAATGAGCAGTTCTTC
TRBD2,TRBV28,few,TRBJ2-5,CASRALRTSFQTQYF,TGTGCCAGCAGGGCCCTCCGGACTAGTTTCCAGACCCAGTACTTC
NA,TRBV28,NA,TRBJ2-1,CASSGKGYVAYNEQFF,TGTGCCAGCAGTGGCAAAGGATACGTCGCCTACAATGAGCAGTTCTTC
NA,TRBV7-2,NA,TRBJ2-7,CASSITPAYEQYF,TGTGCCAGCAGCATCACCCCAGCCTACGAGCAGTACTTC
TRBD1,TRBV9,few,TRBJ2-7,CASSAWDRAYEQYF,TGTGCCAGCAGCGCCTGGGACAGAGCCTACGAGCAGTACTTC
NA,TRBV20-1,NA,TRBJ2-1,CSADDWPSSYNEQFF,TGCAGTGCTGATGACTGGCCGAGCTCCTACAATGAGCAGTTCTTC
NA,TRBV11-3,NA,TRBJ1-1,CASSLRGANTEAFF,TGTGCCAGCAGCTTACGGGGTGCGAACACTGAAGCTTTCTTT
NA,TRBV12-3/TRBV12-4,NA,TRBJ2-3,CASSLRGHYTDTQYF,TGTGCCAGCAGTCTCAGGGGTCACTACACAGATACGCAGTATTTT
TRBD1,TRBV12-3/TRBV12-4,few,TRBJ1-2,CASSLAYRGGYGYTF,TGTGCCAGCAGTTTAGCGTACAGGGGAGGCTATGGCTACACCTTC
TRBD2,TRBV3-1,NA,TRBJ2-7,CASSQAPGRGGLHEQYF,TGTGCCAGCAGCCAAGCCCCAGGCCGCGGGGGGCTCCACGAGCAGTACTTC
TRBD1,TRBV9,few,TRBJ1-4,CASSAGTGVTNEKLFF,TGTGCCAGCAGCGCCGGGACAGGCGTAACTAATGAAAAACTGTTTTTT
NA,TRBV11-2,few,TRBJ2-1,CASSRGQGGINEQFF,TGTGCCAGCAGCCGAGGACAGGGAGGGATCAATGAGCAGTTCTTC
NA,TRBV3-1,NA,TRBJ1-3,CASTHRPSSGNTIYF,TGTGCCAGCACCCATCGACCTAGCTCTGGAAACACCATATATTTT
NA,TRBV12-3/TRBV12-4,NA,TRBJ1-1,CASIIPGQTFEAFF,TGTGCCAGCATCATTCCGGGACAAACCTTTGAAGCTTTCTTT